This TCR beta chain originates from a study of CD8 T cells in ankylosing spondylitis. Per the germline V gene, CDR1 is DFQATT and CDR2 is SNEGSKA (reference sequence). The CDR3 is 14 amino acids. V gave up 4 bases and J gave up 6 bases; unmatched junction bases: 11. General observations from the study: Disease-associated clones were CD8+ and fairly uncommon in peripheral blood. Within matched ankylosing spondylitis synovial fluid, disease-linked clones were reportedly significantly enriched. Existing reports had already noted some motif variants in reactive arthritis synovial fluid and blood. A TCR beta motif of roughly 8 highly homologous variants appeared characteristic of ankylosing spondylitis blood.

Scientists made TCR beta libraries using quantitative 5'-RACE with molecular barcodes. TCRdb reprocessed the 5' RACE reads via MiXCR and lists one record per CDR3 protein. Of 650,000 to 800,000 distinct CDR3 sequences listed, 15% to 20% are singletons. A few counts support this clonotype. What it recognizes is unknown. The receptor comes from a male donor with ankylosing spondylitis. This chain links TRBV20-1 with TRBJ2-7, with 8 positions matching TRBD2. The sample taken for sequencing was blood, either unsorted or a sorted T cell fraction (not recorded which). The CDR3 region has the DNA TGCAGTGCTACTCGCGGGTTAGCGGGAATCGAGCAGTACTTC. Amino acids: CSATRGLAGIEQYF.